The next 2 T cell receptor beta chains were all read from a single sample in a study of shared clonotypes between healthy human individuals. Produced via immunoSEQ multiplex PCR; TCRdb's table is partial and in-frame only. The table shows millions of clones, with approximately 90% occurring only once. Sequencing was carried out using naive CD4+ T cells sorted from blood. The subset: CD45RA+ positively selected. The receptors derive from a young man in good health.

V gene TRBV6-6 combines with J gene TRBJ2-3; D unresolved. Trimming shortened V by 2 bases and J by 0 bases, and 9 bases separated the two germline ends. CDR3 length: 15 amino acids. The germline V gene has CDR1 MNHNY and CDR2 SVGAGI (reference sequence). This CDR3 is CASSYAASSTDTQYF. CDR3 DNA sequence: TGTGCCAGCAGTTACGCGGCTTCTAGCACAGATACGCAGTATTTT.

V usage is TRBV30 and J usage is TRBJ1-6; TRBD1 matches 8 bases. Losses at the gene ends were 2 bases for V and 11 bases for J; bases not matched to a gene: 8. This CDR3 spans 14 amino acids. From germline, CDR1 is GTSNPN and CDR2 SVGIG (reference sequence). The CDR3 protein is CAWSRTGNFAPLHF. Here the CDR3 DNA reads TGTGCCTGGAGTCGGACAGGGAATTTTGCACCCCTCCACTTT.